Listed below are T cell receptor beta chains from one sample, sequenced in a study of blood T cell repertoires in COVID-19. Assay used: immunoSEQ multiplex PCR; TCRdb lists only in-frame clones, some missing. The sample yields a few hundred thousand clones, more than 70% seen once. The source material was peripheral blood. The receptor set was obtained from a woman aged 50 to 65 who had recovered from COVID-19. The CDR3 runs from the conserved cysteine through the conserved F or W. The D gene is left open where the match is weak. Expanded clones are given a class, and other clones once, few, many or no size at all.

j_gene: TRBJ2-5
abundance: .
d_gene: .
v_gene: TRBV5-6
CDR3aa: CASSGTDKETQYF
CDR3nt: TGTGCCAGCAGCGGAACAGACAAAGAGACCCAGTACTTC

j_gene: TRBJ2-1
abundance: .
d_gene: TRBD2
v_gene: TRBV11-3
CDR3aa: CASSFQRASGGGEQFF
CDR3nt: TGTGCCAGCAGCTTCCAGAGGGCTAGCGGGGGGGGCGAGCAGTTCTTC

j_gene: TRBJ1-5
abundance: .
d_gene: TRBD1
v_gene: TRBV27
CDR3aa: CASRLQGASNQPQHF
CDR3nt: TGTGCCAGCAGATTACAGGGGGCAAGCAATCAGCCCCAGCATTTT

j_gene: TRBJ2-7
abundance: .
d_gene: .
v_gene: TRBV11-2
CDR3aa: CASSLGQGGEQYF
CDR3nt: TGTGCCAGCAGCTTGGGGCAGGGAGGCGAGCAGTACTTC

j_gene: TRBJ1-4
abundance: .
d_gene: .
v_gene: TRBV18
CDR3aa: CASSPGAGGKLFF
CDR3nt: TGTGCCAGCTCACCAGGGGCAGGCGGAAAACTGTTTTTT

j_gene: TRBJ2-7
abundance: .
d_gene: TRBD2
v_gene: TRBV9
CDR3aa: CASSKRGRTYEQYF
CDR3nt: TGTGCCAGCAGTAAGCGGGGAAGAACCTACGAGCAGTACTTC

j_gene: TRBJ1-4
abundance: .
d_gene: TRBD1
v_gene: TRBV7-9
CDR3aa: CASSRGQGATNEKLFF
CDR3nt: TGTGCCAGCAGCCGCGGACAGGGGGCGACTAATGAAAAACTGTTTTTT

j_gene: TRBJ1-2
abundance: .
d_gene: .
v_gene: TRBV25-1
CDR3aa: CASSEGPFSGYTF
CDR3nt: TGTGCCAGCAGTGAGGGCCCATTTTCTGGCTACACCTTC

j_gene: TRBJ2-4
abundance: .
d_gene: TRBD2
v_gene: TRBV18
CDR3aa: CASSLNSGSSDIQYF
CDR3nt: TGTGCCAGCTCACTGAATAGCGGGAGCAGCGACATTCAGTACTTC

j_gene: TRBJ2-7
abundance: .
d_gene: .
v_gene: TRBV5-6
CDR3aa: CASSLTGSHEQYF
CDR3nt: TGTGCCAGCAGCTTGACAGGTAGCCACGAGCAGTACTTC

j_gene: TRBJ2-5
abundance: .
d_gene: TRBD1
v_gene: TRBV3-1/TRBV3-2
CDR3aa: CASSPLEGASTQYF
CDR3nt: TGTGCCAGCAGCCCTCTCGAGGGGGCATCGACCCAGTACTTC

j_gene: TRBJ2-6
abundance: .
d_gene: .
v_gene: TRBV20-1
CDR3aa: CSASLSGANVLTF
CDR3nt: TGCAGTGCTAGTTTATCTGGGGCCAACGTCCTGACTTTC

j_gene: TRBJ1-1
abundance: .
d_gene: .
v_gene: TRBV28
CDR3aa: CASSSPNRFSMNTEAFF
CDR3nt: TGTGCCAGCAGTTCGCCCAACAGGTTTTCCATGAACACTGAAGCTTTCTTT

j_gene: TRBJ2-3
abundance: .
d_gene: .
v_gene: TRBV5-4
CDR3aa: CASSLVVGASTQYF
CDR3nt: TGTGCCAGCAGCTTGGTGGTGGGAGCGAGTACGCAGTATTTT

j_gene: TRBJ1-2
abundance: .
d_gene: TRBD1
v_gene: TRBV18
CDR3aa: CASSPLAGGAYGYTF
CDR3nt: TGTGCCAGCTCACCACTAGCAGGGGGCGCGTATGGCTACACCTTC

j_gene: TRBJ2-5
abundance: .
d_gene: TRBD2
v_gene: TRBV6-5
CDR3aa: CASSTLSGGKETQYF
CDR3nt: TGTGCCAGCAGCACTTTAAGCGGGGGAAAAGAGACCCAGTACTTC

j_gene: TRBJ1-1
abundance: .
d_gene: .
v_gene: TRBV19
CDR3aa: CASSIGALTEAFF
CDR3nt: TGTGCCAGTAGTATAGGCGCGCTCACTGAAGCTTTCTTT

j_gene: TRBJ2-3
abundance: .
d_gene: TRBD2
v_gene: TRBV7-2
CDR3aa: CASSPTSGSRDTQYF
CDR3nt: TGTGCCAGCAGTCCTACTAGCGGGAGTCGGGATACGCAGTATTTT

j_gene: TRBJ2-4
abundance: .
d_gene: .
v_gene: TRBV19
CDR3aa: CASSILLGRLAKNIQYF
CDR3nt: TGTGCCAGTAGTATTTTACTGGGGAGATTAGCCAAAAACATTCAGTACTTC

j_gene: TRBJ2-2
abundance: .
d_gene: TRBD1
v_gene: TRBV4-1
CDR3aa: CASSPGQVHTGELFF
CDR3nt: TGCGCCAGCAGCCCTGGACAGGTTCACACCGGGGAGCTGTTTTTT

j_gene: TRBJ1-2
abundance: .
d_gene: .
v_gene: TRBV15
CDR3aa: CATSRDPGLGGYTF
CDR3nt: TGTGCCACCAGCAGAGATCCAGGACTTGGGGGCTACACCTTC

j_gene: TRBJ2-3
abundance: once
d_gene: TRBD1
v_gene: TRBV10-1
CDR3aa: CASGPTGDTQYF
CDR3nt: TGCGCCAGCGGACCGACAGGGGACACGCAGTATTTT

j_gene: TRBJ2-7
abundance: .
d_gene: .
v_gene: TRBV3-1/TRBV3-2
CDR3aa: CASSQDQVPIKQYF
CDR3nt: TGTGCCAGCAGCCAAGATCAGGTCCCCATCAAGCAGTACTTC

j_gene: TRBJ1-4
abundance: .
d_gene: .
v_gene: TRBV6-1
CDR3aa: CASSDGFGEKLFF
CDR3nt: TGTGCCAGCAGTGACGGGTTTGGTGAAAAACTGTTTTTT

j_gene: TRBJ1-1
abundance: .
d_gene: .
v_gene: TRBV20-1
CDR3aa: CSASGAHPTEAFF
CDR3nt: TGCAGTGCTAGTGGGGCCCATCCCACTGAAGCTTTCTTT

j_gene: TRBJ2-2
abundance: .
d_gene: .
v_gene: TRBV7-7
CDR3aa: CASSSIMGTPTANTGELFF
CDR3nt: TGTGCTAGCAGCTCGATTATGGGGACTCCCACCGCGAACACCGGGGAGCTGTTTTTT

j_gene: TRBJ1-1
abundance: .
d_gene: .
v_gene: TRBV29-1
CDR3aa: CSVRQSMNTEAFF
CDR3nt: TGCAGCGTCAGACAGTCCATGAACACTGAAGCTTTCTTT

j_gene: TRBJ1-5
abundance: .
d_gene: TRBD1
v_gene: TRBV28
CDR3aa: CASSRNGQGNQPQHF
CDR3nt: TGTGCCAGCAGTCGAAACGGACAGGGGAATCAGCCCCAGCATTTT